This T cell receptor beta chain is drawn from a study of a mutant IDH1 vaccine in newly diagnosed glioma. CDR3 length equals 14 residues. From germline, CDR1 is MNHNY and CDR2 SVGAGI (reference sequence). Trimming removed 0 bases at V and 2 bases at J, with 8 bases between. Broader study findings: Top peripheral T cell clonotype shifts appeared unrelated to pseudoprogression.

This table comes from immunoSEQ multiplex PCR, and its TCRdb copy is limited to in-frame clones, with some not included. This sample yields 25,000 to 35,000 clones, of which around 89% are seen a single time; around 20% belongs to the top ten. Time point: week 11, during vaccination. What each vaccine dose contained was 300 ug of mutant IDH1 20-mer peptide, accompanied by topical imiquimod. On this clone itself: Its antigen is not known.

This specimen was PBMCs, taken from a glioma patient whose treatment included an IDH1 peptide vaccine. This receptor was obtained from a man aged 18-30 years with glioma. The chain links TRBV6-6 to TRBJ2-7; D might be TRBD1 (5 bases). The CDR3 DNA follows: TGTGCCAGCAGTTACTCCGACAGTACCTACGAGCAGTACTTC. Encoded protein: CASSYSDSTYEQYF.